This TCR beta chain stems from a study of T-cell reconstitution after alpha-beta-depleted transplantation in children. Study-level findings and limits: There were some patients whose high TCRbeta diversity at day 60 came from surviving recipient T cells and thymic progenitors. At the one-year point after transplant, T-cell counts and TCRbeta diversity were found to come mostly from T cells that had been newly produced. The origin of alpha-beta T cells about two months after transplant was reportedly several hundred expanded graft clones.

CDR1 is DFQATT, CDR2 SNEGSKA, per germline (reference sequence). This CDR3 region has 15 residues. Trimming removed 0 bases from V and 2 bases from J; junction bases left unmatched: 4. This clonotype was seen many times. Its antigen remains unknown. Researchers prepared the TCRbeta library using unique molecular identifiers, the study reports. A single record per CDR3 protein comes from TCRdb applying MiXCR to the PCR reads. This table holds over 85,000 distinct CDR3 sequences, roughly 6% found once. The sequencing here drew on PBMCs, mostly from graft donor cells, taken 60 days after TCRalphabeta/CD19-depleted stem cell transplant. This chain joins TRBV20-1 and TRBJ2-3, with TRBD2 matching over 8 bases. The source of this sequence is a female patient aged 2-15 years who had a stem cell transplant for Fanconi anemia, so the T cells may come from the graft donor. The CDR3: CSARETSGFTDTQYF. CDR3 nucleotides: TGCAGTGCTAGAGAAACTAGCGGATTCACAGATACGCAGTATTTT.